This T cell receptor (beta chain) is drawn from a study of identifying expanded T cells in peripheral blood. Points from the study as a whole: Approximately 1.1 clones differed between technical replicates, versus about 15 and 19 over time. Across healthy donors, higher total template counts meant significantly greater two-week count variance.

Generated by immunoSEQ multiplex PCR, the TCRdb table keeps only in-frame clones and is missing some. Among more than 85,000 clones, around 88% were seen once, and the ten largest hold over 12%. Collection occurred without any documented infections or immune events in donors. This clone was seen more than once but under ten times. The antigen is unknown. Trimming took 5 bases from V and 7 from J, leaving 20 bases between them. Germline-derived CDR1 and CDR2 are SEHNR and FQNEAQ (reference sequence). This CDR3 is 15 amino acids long. The sequenced material came from blood. J is TRBJ1-2 and V is TRBV7-9; D gene unclear. The clonotype comes from a person aged 18 to 69 in good health. The CDR3 protein is CASSLLSEGGFGYTF. The DNA for the CDR3 is TGTGCCAGCAGCCTTTTGTCGGAAGGAGGGTTTGGCTACACCTTC.